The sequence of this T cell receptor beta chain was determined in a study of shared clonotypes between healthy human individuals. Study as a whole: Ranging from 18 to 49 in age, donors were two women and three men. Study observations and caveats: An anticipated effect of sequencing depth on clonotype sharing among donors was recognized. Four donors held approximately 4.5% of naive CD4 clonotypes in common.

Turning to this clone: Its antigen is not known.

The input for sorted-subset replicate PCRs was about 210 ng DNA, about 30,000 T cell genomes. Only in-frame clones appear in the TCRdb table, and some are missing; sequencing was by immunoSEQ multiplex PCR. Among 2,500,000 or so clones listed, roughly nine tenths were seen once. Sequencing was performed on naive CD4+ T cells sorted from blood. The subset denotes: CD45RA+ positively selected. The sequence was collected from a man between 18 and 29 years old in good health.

DNA for the CDR3: TGCGCCAGCCGAAAAGTCTCAGGGGCGGGGGATACGCAGTATTTT. As protein: CASRKVSGAGDTQYF. This sequence joins TRBV5-1 and TRBJ2-3; D assignment may be TRBD1 or TRBD2 (6 bases each). There are 15 residues in the CDR3. The germline V and J ends were trimmed by 7 bases and 6 bases, with 21 bases remaining between them. The germline V gene encodes CDR1 SGHRS and CDR2 YFSETQ.